This record looks at one T cell receptor beta chain sequence and its context. This clone's antigen is unknown. Within one base of it there is no much larger clone, and no base qualities were kept. The trial excluded patients who had a history of autoimmune disease or were on systemic immunosuppression. In every dose cohort, peripheral blood was drawn for TCR sequencing at baseline, cycle 4 day 1, and cycle 7 day 1. The samples were drawn from a first-in-human, open-label, multicenter phase I dose-escalation trial of ivuxolimab. Adults with locally advanced or metastatic melanoma, renal cell carcinoma, hepatocellular carcinoma or head and neck squamous cell carcinoma were enrolled in the trial. CD4+ and CD8+ T cells were sorted separately from peripheral blood before TCR sequencing. Genomic DNA was extracted from sorted cells for sequencing of the TCRbeta CDR3 region. The immunoSEQ Assay was used to sequence the TCRbeta CDR3 regions. Drawn from immuneACCESS, this table holds only the in-frame rearrangements with V and J called that TCRdb kept. Clones are partly lost; checked studies trace under half to an unresolved V gene and leave the rest unexplained. A total of roughly 35,000 clones appear in this sample, about four fifths of them only once. The top ten hold less than 20% of the sample.

The sample belongs to a study of OX40 agonist ivuxolimab in advanced cancers. Some background on the complete study: Ivuxolimab was a fully human IgG2 agonistic monoclonal antibody targeting the costimulatory receptor OX40 (CD134). Intravenous ivuxolimab was administered to patients every 2 weeks at six dose levels: 0.01, 0.1, 0.3, 1.5, 3 and 10 mg/kg. Of the 50 to 55 dose-escalation patients, hepatocellular carcinoma was present in 19, melanoma in some 15, renal cell carcinoma in 9 and head and neck cancer in 9. In the dose-escalation cohort, roughly 82% of patients were male, and the mean age was approximately 60 years with a range of roughly 23 to 79. Prior anti-PD-1, anti-PD-L1 or anti-CTLA-4 therapy was permitted, and approximately 39% of dose-escalation patients had received checkpoint inhibitors. Partial responses occurred in three dose-escalation patients, of whom one had hepatocellular carcinoma and two had cutaneous melanoma. Peripheral TCRbeta sequencing was intended to test whether TCR sequence diversity was altered and clonal T-cell expansion was caused by ivuxolimab. The monotherapy dose-escalation portion (N ≈ 56 patients) of the phase I ivuxolimab trial is reported in the paper.

What the work shows at the level of the full study, not this receptor alone: Antigen specificity was not determined for the clonally expanded peripheral T cells. At doses from 0.1 to 3.0 mg/kg, clonal expansion was seen in both CD4+ and CD8+ blood T cells between baseline and week 6. In the 0.1-3.0 mg/kg groups, partial responders had among the lowest normalized peripheral clonal expansion, particularly in CD8+ T cells. Low levels of normalized T-cell clonal expansion were also seen in some patients who did not respond. On average, CD8+ T cells showed more expanded clones than CD4+ T cells after ivuxolimab.

This TCR was sampled from an adult with an advanced solid tumor such as melanoma, head and neck, liver or kidney cancer. The material was CD4+ or CD8+ T cells sorted from blood, obtained in a trial of the OX40 agonist ivuxolimab.

CDR3 region: CASSERGRLSNQPQHF. The DNA reads TGTGCCAGCAGCGAAAGGGGTAGACTTAGCAATCAGCCCCAGCATTTT. Rearrangement joined TRBV7-8 to TRBJ1-5; the D region possibly corresponds to TRBD1 (5 bases align). The CDR3 runs 16 residues from the cysteine to the phenylalanine. This entry keeps only the CDR3 DNA: 48 bases, framed from base 1. Trimming at the junction amounts to 5 bases on V and 0 bases on J, and the germline ends lie 14 bases apart. The germline V gene encodes CDR1 SGHVS and CDR2 FQNEAQ.